The 14 T cell receptor beta chains below all came from one sample that was sequenced in a study of T cells after yellow fever vaccination. A single record per CDR3 protein comes from TCRdb applying MiXCR to the 5' RACE reads. Of approximately 300,000 distinct CDR3 sequences in the sample, 6.8% are singletons; the top ten hold over 15%. The source was PBMCs, collected approximately 47 days after the first yellow fever vaccination. The receptors come from a man aged 18 to 30 who received the YFV17D yellow fever vaccine.

This clonotype was counted a few times. The gene calls are TRBV7-9 and TRBJ2-3; D may be TRBD2 (5 bases). The CDR3 spans 15 residues. Germline V gives CDR1 SEHNR, CDR2 FQNEAQ (reference sequence). V dropped 5 bases and J dropped 0 bases, with 12 bases sitting between them. The CDR3, as DNA: TGTGCCAGCAGCCTAGGACTCCCTAGCACAGATACGCAGTATTTT. It is translated as CASSLGLPSTDTQYF.

This clonotype appeared a few times. The chain recombines TRBV28 with TRBJ1-5; a weak D match, TRBD1 (5 bases). With 3 bases removed from V and 0 bases from J, the gap between germline ends came to 12 bases. The CDR3 contains 16 residues. Looked up from germline, CDR1 is MDHEN and CDR2 is SYDVKM. CDR3 protein: CASSFRPGHSNQPQHF. CDR3 DNA sequence: TGTGCCAGCAGTTTTAGGCCGGGGCATAGCAATCAGCCCCAGCATTTT.

This clonotype was detected many times. This chain links TRBV5-1 with TRBJ2-1; 7 positions agree with TRBD2. Trimming removed 4 bases from V and 6 bases from J; junction bases left unmatched: 4. The length of the CDR3 is 13 residues. The V gene's germline CDR1 is SGHRS and CDR2 YFSETQ. The CDR3 region is CASSARGGNEQFF. CDR3 DNA: TGCGCCAGCAGCGCCCGCGGGGGCAATGAGCAGTTCTTC.

In its sample, this clonotype was seen a few times. The chain recombines TRBV6-1 with TRBJ2-3; D unresolved. Germline-derived CDR1 and CDR2 are MNHNS and SASEGT. This CDR3 has 14 amino acids. V dropped 6 bases and J dropped 0 bases, with 10 bases sitting between them. CDR3 DNA: TGTGCCAGCAGGAGGATGTTTAGCACAGATACGCAGTATTTT. Residues: CASRRMFSTDTQYF.

The table lists this clonotype with many counts. J is TRBJ1-5 and V is TRBV2; D is undetermined. This CDR3 has 14 amino acids. The germline V gene has CDR1 SNHLY and CDR2 FYNNEI. Trimming stripped 4 bases from V and 5 bases from J, with 12 bases between. The CDR3 coding sequence is TGTGCCAGCAGTGGCCCCTCCGCGTATCAGCCCCAGCATTTT. Translated, it gives CASSGPSAYQPQHF.

The chain carries TRBV7-2 and TRBJ2-1; 7 bases map to TRBD2. The trim removed 4 bases at V and 8 bases at J, leaving 11 bases unmatched. The V gene's germline CDR1 is SGHTA and CDR2 FQGNSA. The CDR3 has 15 residues. As DNA, the CDR3 is TGTGCCAGCAGCTCCAGACTAGCAGGAGGGTATGAGCAGTTCTTC. This gives the protein CASSSRLAGGYEQFF. Full variable domain (outside the CDR3, taken from reference TRBV7-2 and TRBJ2-1): GAGVSQSPSNKVTEKGKDVELRCDPISGHTALYWYRQSLGQGLEFLIYFQGNSAPDKSGLPSDRFSAERTGGSVSTLTIQRTQQEDSAVYLCASSSRLAGGYEQFFGPGTRLTVL.

The V gene is TRBV7-9, the J gene TRBJ2-1, with 7 bases lining up with TRBD2. Per the germline V gene, CDR1 is SEHNR and CDR2 is FQNEAQ (reference sequence). The CDR3 is 13 amino acids. Trimming at V came to 3 bases and at J to 10 bases, leaving 6 bases not matched to a gene. CDR3: CASSFTSEGEQFF. In nucleotides, the CDR3 is TGTGCCAGCAGCTTTACTAGCGAAGGCGAGCAGTTCTTC.

This clonotype appeared a few times. The V gene is TRBV5-1, the J gene TRBJ2-2; no definite D call. The germline CDR1 and CDR2 sequences are SGHRS and YFSETQ. The CDR3 covers 16 residues. Trimming pared 5 bases from V and 6 bases from J, leaving 20 bases between. The CDR3 sequence: CASRTQGSPNPGELFF. DNA of the CDR3: TGCGCCAGCAGGACTCAAGGTTCCCCTAACCCCGGGGAGCTGTTTTTT.

This clonotype was counted only a few times. The rearrangement joins TRBV2 to TRBJ2-2, with D perhaps TRBD2 (5 bases). CDR3 length: 14 residues. V lost 6 bases and J 0 bases, leaving 8 bases between the germline ends. Germline V CDR1 and CDR2: SNHLY, FYNNEI. CDR3 region: CASSGLSNTGELFF. For the CDR3, the DNA is TGTGCCAGCAGCGGACTCTCGAACACCGGGGAGCTGTTTTTT.

This clonotype was found a few times. The rearrangement uses TRBV6-4 and TRBJ2-3; maybe TRBD1 (7 bases). Germline CDR1 and CDR2: MRHNA and SNTAGT. V was pared by 0 bases and J by 14 bases, with 21 bases between. This CDR3 has 15 amino acids. CDR3 amino acids: CASSDSTGVGPGGYF. CDR3 nucleotides: TGTGCCAGCAGTGACTCCACGGGAGTGGGACCAGGGGGGTATTTT.

Many counts were recorded for this clonotype. This chain connects TRBV7-9 to TRBJ2-1; 9 positions agree with TRBD1. The CDR3 extends over 14 amino acids. Germline V gene sequence: CDR1 SEHNR, CDR2 FQNEAQ (reference sequence). J lost 4 bases, V lost 8 bases, and 6 bases had no gene match. The CDR3 spells CASSEGTGYNEQFF. Here the CDR3 DNA reads TGTGCCAGCTCCGAAGGGACAGGGTACAATGAGCAGTTCTTC.

The sample holds many counts of this clonotype. The chain combines TRBV29-1 with TRBJ2-5, with 9 bases that match TRBD1. Germline CDR1 is SQVTM and CDR2 is ANQGSEA. V shed 7 bases and J 1 base; nucleotides not matched to a gene: 1. This CDR3 is 12 amino acids long. The CDR3 loop is CSGTGAQETQYF. In nucleotides, the CDR3 is TGCAGCGGGACAGGGGCCCAAGAGACCCAGTACTTC.

This clonotype was detected many times. The CDR3: CASSDASNSPLHF. Here the CDR3 DNA reads TGCGCCAGCAGCGACGCCAGTAATTCACCCCTCCACTTT. This chain links TRBV5-1 with TRBJ1-6; D not resolved. Between the trimmed V and J ends, which lost 4 bases and 6 bases, there was a span of 8 bases. The CDR3 runs 13 residues. Germline V gene lookup returns CDR1 SGHRS and CDR2 YFSETQ.

The gene calls are TRBV5-8 and TRBJ2-2; TRBD1 matches 8 bases. Per germline, CDR1 SGHTS and CDR2 YDEGEE. The CDR3 extends over 16 amino acids. The ends lost 3 bases at V and 3 bases at J; junction bases unmatched: 7. CDR3 bases: TGTGCCAGCAGCTCCGCAGGGGGCTGGGACACCGGGGAGCTGTTTTTT. It encodes CASSSAGGWDTGELFF. The full variable domain, completed using reference TRBV5-8 and TRBJ2-2, is EAGVTQSPTHLIKTRGQQATLRCSPISGHTSVYWYQQALGLGLQFLLWYDEGEERNRGNFPPRFSGRQFPNYSSELNVNALELEDSALYLCASSSAGGWDTGELFFGEGSRLTVL.